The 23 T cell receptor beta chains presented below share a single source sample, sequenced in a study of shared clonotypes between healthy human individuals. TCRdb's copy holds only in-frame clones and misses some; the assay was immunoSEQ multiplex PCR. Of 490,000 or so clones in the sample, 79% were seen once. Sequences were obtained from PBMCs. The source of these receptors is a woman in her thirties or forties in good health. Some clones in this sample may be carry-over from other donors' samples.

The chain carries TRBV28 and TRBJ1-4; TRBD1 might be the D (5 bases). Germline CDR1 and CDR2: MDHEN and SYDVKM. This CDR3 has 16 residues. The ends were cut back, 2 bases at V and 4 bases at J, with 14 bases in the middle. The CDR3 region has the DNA TGTGCCAGCAGTTTAAGGGACGCTGCAGTTAATGAAAAACTGTTTTTT. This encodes CASSLRDAAVNEKLFF.

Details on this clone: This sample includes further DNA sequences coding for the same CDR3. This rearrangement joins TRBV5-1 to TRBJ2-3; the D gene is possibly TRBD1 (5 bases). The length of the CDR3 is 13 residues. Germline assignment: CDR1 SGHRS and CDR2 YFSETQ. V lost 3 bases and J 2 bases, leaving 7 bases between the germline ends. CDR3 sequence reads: CASSSGPTDTQYF. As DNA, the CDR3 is TGCGCCAGCAGCTCAGGGCCCACAGATACGCAGTATTTT.

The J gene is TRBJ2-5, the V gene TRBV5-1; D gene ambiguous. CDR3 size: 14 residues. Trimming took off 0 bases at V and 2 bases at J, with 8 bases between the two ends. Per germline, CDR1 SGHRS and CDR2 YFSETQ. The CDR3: CASSLGRQQETQYF. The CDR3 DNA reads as TGCGCCAGCAGCTTGGGACGGCAACAAGAGACCCAGTACTTC.

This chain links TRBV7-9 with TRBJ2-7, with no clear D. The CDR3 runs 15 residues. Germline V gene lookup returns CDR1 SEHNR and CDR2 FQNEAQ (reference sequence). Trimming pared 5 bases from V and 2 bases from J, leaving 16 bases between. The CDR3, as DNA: TGTGCCAGCAGCCCGCCGTACACCCTGACCTACGAGCAGTACTTC. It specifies CASSPPYTLTYEQYF.

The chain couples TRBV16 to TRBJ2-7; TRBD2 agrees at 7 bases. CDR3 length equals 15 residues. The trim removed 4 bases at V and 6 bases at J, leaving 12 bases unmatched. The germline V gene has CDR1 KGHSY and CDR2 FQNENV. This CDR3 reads CASSPYEGGPSEQYF. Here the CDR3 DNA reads TGTGCCAGCAGCCCTTATGAGGGAGGGCCCTCCGAGCAGTACTTC. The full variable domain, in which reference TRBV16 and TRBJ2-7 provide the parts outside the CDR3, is GEEVAQTPKHLVRGEGQKAKLYCAPIKGHSYVFWYQQVLKNEFKFLISFQNENVFDETGMPKERFSAKCLPNSPCSLEIQATKLEDSAVYFCASSPYEGGPSEQYFGPGTRLTVT.

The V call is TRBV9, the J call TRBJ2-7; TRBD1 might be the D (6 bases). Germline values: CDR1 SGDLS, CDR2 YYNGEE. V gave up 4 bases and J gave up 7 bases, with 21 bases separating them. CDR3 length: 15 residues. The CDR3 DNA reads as TGTGCCAGCAGCCGGGACACCGCCAGCCTTAGGGAGCAGTACTTC. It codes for CASSRDTASLREQYF. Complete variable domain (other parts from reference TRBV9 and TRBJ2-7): DSGVTQTPKHLITATGQRVTLRCSPRSGDLSVYWYQQSLDQGLQFLIQYYNGEERAKGNILERFSAQQFPDLHSELNLSSLELGDSALYFCASSRDTASLREQYFGPGTRLTVT.

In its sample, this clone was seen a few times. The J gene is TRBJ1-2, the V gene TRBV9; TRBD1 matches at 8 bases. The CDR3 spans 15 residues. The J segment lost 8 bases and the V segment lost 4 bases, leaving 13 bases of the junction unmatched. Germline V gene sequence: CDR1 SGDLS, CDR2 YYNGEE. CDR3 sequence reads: CASSPGGALGGGYTF. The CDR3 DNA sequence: TGTGCCAGCAGCCCAGGGGGCGCACTGGGAGGCGGCTACACCTTC.

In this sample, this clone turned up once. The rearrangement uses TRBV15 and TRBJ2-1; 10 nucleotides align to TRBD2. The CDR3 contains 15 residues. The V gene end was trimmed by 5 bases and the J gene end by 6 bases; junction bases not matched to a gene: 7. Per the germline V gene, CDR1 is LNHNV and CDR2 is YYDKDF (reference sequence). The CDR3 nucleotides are TGTGCCACCAGCGCTCTAGCGGGAGCTGGCAATGAGCAGTTCTTC. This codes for CATSALAGAGNEQFF.

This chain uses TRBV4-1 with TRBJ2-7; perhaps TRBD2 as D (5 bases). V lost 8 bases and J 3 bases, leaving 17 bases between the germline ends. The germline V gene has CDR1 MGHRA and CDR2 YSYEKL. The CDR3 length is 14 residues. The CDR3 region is CASALRSGYYEQYF. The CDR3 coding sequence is TGCGCCAGCGCCCTCCGAAGCGGATACTACGAGCAGTACTTC.

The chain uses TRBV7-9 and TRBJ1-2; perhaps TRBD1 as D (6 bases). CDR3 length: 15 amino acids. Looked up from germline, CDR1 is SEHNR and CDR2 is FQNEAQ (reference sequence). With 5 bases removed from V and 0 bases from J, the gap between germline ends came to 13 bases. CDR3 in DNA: TGTGCCAGCAGCCTGGGGGGCGATTCTAACTATGGCTACACCTTC. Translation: CASSLGGDSNYGYTF.

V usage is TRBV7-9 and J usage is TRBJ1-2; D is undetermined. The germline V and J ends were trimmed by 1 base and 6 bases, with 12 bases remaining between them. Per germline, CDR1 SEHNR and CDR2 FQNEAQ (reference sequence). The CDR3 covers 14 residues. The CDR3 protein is CASSLDRRVHGYTF. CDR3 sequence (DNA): TGTGCCAGCAGCTTAGATCGGAGGGTTCATGGCTACACCTTC.

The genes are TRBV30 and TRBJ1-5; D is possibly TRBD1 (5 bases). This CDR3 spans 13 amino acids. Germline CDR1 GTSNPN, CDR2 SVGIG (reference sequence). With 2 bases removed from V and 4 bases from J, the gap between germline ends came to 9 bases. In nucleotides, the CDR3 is TGTGCCTGGAGTACGAGGGGAAATCAGCCCCAGCATTTT. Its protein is CAWSTRGNQPQHF.

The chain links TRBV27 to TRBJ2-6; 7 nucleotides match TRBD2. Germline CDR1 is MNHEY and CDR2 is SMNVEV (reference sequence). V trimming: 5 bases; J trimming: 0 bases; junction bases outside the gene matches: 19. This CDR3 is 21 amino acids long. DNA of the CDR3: TGTGCCAGCAGTCGCTGGGTGGTGGCGGGAGAAAACCACTCTGGGGCCAACGTCCTGACTTTC. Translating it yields CASSRWVVAGENHSGANVLTF.

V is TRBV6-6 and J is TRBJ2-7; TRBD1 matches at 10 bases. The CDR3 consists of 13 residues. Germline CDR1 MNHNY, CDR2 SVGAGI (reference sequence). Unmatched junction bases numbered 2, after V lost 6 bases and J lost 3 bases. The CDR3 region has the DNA TGTGCCAGCAGAGGGACAGGGGTCTACGAGCAGTACTTC. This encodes CASRGTGVYEQYF.

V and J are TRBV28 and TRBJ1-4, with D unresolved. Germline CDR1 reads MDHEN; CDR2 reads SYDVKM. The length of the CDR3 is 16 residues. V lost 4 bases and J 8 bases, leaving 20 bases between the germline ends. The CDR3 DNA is TGTGCCAGCAGTTCCGCCGCCTCCCCCAGTTTAGAAAAACTGTTTTTT. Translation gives CASSSAASPSLEKLFF.

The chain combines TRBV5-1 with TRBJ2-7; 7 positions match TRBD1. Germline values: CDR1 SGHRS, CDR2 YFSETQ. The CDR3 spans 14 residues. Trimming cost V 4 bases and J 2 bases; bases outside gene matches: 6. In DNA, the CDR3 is TGCGCCAGCAGCCCTGCCGGGACAGCCTACGAGCAGTACTTC. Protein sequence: CASSPAGTAYEQYF. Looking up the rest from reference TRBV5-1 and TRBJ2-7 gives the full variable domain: KAGVTQTPRYLIKTRGQQVTLSCSPISGHRSVSWYQQTPGQGLQFLFEYFSETQRNKGNFPGRFSGRQFSNSRSEMNVSTLELGDSALYLCASSPAGTAYEQYFGPGTRLTVT.

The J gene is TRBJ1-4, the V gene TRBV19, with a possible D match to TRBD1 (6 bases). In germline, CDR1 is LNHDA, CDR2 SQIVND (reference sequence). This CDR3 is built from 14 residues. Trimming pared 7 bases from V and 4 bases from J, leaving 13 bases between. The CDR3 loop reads CASKPGHHNEKLFF. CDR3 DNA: TGTGCCAGTAAACCGGGACACCATAATGAAAAACTGTTTTTT.

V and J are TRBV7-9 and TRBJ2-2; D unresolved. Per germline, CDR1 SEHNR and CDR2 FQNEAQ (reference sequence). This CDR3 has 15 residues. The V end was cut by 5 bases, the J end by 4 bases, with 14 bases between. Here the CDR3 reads CASSARRIGTGELFF. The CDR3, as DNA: TGTGCCAGCAGCGCCCGCAGGATAGGCACCGGGGAGCTGTTTTTT.

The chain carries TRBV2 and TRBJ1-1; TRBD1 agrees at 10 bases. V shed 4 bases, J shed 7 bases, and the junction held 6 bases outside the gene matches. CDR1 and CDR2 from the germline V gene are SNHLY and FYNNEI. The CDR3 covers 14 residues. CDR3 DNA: TGTGCCAGCAGTGTCCGGACAGGGGGGGGTGAAGCTTTCTTT. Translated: CASSVRTGGGEAFF.

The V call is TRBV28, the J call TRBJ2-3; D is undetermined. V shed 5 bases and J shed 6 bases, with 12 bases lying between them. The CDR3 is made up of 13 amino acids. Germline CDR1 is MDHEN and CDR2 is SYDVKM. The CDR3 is CASSGSIRDTQYF. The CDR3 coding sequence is TGTGCCAGCAGTGGCTCCATAAGGGATACGCAGTATTTT.

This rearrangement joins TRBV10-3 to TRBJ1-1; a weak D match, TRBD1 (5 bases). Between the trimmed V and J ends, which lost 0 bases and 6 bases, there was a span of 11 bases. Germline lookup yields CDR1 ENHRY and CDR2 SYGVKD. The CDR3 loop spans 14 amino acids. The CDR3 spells CAISESIGGSEAFF. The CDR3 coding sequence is TGTGCCATCAGTGAGTCTATCGGGGGATCTGAAGCTTTCTTT.

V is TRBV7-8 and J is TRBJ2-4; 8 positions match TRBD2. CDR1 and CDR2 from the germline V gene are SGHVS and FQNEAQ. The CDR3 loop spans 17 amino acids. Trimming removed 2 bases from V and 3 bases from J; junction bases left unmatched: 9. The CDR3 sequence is CASSLQRPGTSKNIQYF. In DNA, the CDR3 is TGTGCCAGCAGCTTACAACGCCCCGGGACTAGCAAAAACATTCAGTACTTC. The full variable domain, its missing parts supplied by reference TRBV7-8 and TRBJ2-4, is GAGVSQSPRYKVAKRGQDVALRCDPISGHVSLFWYQQALGQGPEFLTYFQNEAQLDKSGLPSDRFFAERPEGSVSTLKIQRTQQEDSAVYLCASSLQRPGTSKNIQYFGAGTRLSVL.

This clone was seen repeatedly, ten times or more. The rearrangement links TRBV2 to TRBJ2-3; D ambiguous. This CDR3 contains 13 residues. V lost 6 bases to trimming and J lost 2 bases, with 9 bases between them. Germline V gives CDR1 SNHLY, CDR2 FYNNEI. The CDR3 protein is CASSTGATDTQYF. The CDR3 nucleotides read TGTGCCAGCAGCACGGGTGCCACAGATACGCAGTATTTT.